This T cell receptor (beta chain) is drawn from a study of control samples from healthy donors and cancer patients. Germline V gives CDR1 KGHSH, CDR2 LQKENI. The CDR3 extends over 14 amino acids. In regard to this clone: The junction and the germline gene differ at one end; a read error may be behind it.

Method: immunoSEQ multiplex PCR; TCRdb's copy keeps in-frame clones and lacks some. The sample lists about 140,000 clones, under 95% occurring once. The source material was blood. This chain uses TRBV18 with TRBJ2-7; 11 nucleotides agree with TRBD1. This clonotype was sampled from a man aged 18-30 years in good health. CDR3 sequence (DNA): TGTGCCAGCTCCCCACCCGGGACAGGGGGCGAGCAGTACTTC. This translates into CASSPPGTGGEQYF.